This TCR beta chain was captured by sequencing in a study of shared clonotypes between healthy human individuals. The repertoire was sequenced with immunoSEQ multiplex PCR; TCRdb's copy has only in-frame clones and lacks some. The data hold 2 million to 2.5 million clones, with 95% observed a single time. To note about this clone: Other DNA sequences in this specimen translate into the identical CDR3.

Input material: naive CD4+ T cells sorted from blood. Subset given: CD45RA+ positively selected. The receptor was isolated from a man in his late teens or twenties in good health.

The DNA of the CDR3 is TGTGCCTGGGGCCGCCTGAACACTGAAGCTTTCTTT. This translates into CAWGRLNTEAFF. The chain has TRBV30 and TRBJ1-1; no firm D call. Germline V lookup: CDR1 GTSNPN, CDR2 SVGIG (reference sequence). V lost 5 bases, J lost 0 bases, and 7 bases lay in between. This CDR3 contains 12 residues.